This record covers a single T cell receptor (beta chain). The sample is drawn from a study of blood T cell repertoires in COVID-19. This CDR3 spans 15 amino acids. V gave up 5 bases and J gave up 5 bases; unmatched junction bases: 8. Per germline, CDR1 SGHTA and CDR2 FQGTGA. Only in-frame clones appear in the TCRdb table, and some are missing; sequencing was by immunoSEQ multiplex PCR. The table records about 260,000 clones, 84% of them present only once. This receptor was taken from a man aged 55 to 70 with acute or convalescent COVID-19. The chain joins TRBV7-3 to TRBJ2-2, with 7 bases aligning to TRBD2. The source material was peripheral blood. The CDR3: CASSPPGGRTGELFF. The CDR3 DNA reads TGTGCCAGCAGCCCCCCCGGGGGGAGGACCGGGGAGCTGTTTTTT.